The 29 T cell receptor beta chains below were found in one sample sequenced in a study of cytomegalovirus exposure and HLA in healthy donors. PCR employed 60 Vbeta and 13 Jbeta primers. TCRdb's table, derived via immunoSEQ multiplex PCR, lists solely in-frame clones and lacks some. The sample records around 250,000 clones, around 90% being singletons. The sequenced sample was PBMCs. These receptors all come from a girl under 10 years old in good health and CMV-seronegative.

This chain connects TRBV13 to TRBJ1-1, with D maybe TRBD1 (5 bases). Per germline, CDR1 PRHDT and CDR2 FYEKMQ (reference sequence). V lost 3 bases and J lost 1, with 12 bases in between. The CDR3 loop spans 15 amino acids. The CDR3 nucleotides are TGTGCCAGCAGCTTGGGGACGGAGGGGAACACTGAAGCTTTCTTT. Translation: CASSLGTEGNTEAFF.

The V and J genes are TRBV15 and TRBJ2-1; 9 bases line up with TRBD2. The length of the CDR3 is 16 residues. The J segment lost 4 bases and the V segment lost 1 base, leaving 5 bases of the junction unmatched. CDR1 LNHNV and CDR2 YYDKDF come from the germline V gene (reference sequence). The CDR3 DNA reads TGTGCCACCAGCAGAGTAGCGGGAGCGGGATACAATGAGCAGTTCTTC. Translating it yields CATSRVAGAGYNEQFF.

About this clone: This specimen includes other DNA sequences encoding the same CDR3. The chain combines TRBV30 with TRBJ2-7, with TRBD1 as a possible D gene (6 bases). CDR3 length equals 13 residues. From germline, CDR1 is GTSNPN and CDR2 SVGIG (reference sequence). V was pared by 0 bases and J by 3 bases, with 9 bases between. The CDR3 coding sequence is TGTGCCTGGAGTGTAGGGGGTGGCTACGAGCAGTACTTC. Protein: CAWSVGGGYEQYF.

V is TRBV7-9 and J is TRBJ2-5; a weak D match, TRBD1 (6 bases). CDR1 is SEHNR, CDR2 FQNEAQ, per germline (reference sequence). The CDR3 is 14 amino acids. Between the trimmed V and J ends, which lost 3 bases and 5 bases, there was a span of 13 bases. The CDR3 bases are TGTGCCAGCAGCTTTCGAGGGGGAGAGGAGACCCAGTACTTC. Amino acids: CASSFRGGEETQYF.

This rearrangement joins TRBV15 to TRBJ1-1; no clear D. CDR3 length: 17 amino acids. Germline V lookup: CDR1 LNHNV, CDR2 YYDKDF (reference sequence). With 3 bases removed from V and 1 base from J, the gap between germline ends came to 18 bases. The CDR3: CATSSETLASPNTEAFF. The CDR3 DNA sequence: TGTGCCACCAGCAGTGAAACCCTAGCGTCCCCGAACACTGAAGCTTTCTTT.

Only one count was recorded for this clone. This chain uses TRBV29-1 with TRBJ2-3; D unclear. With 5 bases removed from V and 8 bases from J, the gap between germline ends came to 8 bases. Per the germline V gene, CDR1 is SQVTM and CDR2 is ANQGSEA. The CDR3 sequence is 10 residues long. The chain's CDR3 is CSVSSGTQYF. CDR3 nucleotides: TGCAGCGTTTCGTCCGGTACGCAGTATTTT.

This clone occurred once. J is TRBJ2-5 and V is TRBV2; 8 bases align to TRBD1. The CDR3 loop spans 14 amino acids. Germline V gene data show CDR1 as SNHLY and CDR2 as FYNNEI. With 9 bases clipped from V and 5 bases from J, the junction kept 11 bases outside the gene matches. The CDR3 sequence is CARERQGFGETQYF. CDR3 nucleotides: TGTGCCAGAGAACGACAGGGGTTTGGGGAGACCCAGTACTTC.

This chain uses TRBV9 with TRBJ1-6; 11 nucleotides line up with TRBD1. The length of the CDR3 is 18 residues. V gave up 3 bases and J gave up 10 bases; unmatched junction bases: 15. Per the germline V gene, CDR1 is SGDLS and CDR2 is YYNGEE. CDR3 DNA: TGTGCCAGCAGCGGGACAGGGGGCGAAAAATCGTGGGAATCACCCCTCCACTTT. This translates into CASSGTGGEKSWESPLHF. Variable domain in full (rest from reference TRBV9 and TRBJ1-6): DSGVTQTPKHLITATGQRVTLRCSPRSGDLSVYWYQQSLDQGLQFLIQYYNGEERAKGNILERFSAQQFPDLHSELNLSSLELGDSALYFCASSGTGGEKSWESPLHFGNGTRLTVT.

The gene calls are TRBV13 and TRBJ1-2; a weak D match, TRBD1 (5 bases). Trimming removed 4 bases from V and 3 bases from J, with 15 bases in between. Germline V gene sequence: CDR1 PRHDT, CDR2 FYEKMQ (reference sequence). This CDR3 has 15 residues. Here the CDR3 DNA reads TGTGCCAGCAGCTCCGGTTGGCAGGGCGACTATGGCTACACCTTC. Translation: CASSSGWQGDYGYTF.

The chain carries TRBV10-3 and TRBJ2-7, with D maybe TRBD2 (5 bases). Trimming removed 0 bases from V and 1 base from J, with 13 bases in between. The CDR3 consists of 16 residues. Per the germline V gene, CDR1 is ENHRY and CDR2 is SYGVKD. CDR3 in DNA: TGTGCCATCAGTGAGTCGGCGGGTCCCCTTTCCTACGAGCAGTACTTC. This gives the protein CAISESAGPLSYEQYF.

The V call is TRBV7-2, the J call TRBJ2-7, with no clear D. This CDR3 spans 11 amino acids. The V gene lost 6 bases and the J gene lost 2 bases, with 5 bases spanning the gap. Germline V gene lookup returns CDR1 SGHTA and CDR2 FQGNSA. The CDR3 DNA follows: TGTGCCAGCAGTCCTGCCTACGAGCAGTACTTC. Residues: CASSPAYEQYF.

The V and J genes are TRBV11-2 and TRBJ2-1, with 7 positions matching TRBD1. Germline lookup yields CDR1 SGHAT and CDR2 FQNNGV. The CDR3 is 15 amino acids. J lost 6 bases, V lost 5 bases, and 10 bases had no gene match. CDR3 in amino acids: CASSPGTVLSNEQFF. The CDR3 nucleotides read TGTGCCAGCAGCCCCGGGACAGTCCTTTCCAATGAGCAGTTCTTC.

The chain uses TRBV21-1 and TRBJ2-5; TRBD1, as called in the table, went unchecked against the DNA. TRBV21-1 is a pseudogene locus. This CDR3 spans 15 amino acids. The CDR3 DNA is TGTGCCAGCAGCAAACTCCCACAGGGTGGAGAGACCCAGTACTTC. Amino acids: CASSKLPQGGETQYF.

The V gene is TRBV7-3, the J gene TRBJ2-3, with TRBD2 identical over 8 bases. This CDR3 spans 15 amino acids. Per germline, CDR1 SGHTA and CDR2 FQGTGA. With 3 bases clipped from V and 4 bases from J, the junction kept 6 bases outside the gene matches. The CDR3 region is CASSFTGGGADTQYF. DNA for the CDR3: TGTGCCAGCAGCTTTACCGGGGGGGGCGCAGATACGCAGTATTTT.

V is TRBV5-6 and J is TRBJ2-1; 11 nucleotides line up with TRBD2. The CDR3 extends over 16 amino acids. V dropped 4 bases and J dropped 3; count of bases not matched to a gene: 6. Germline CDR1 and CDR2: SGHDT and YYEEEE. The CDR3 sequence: CASSRSGLAVYNEQFF. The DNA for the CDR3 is TGTGCCAGCAGCCGATCGGGACTAGCGGTCTACAATGAGCAGTTCTTC.

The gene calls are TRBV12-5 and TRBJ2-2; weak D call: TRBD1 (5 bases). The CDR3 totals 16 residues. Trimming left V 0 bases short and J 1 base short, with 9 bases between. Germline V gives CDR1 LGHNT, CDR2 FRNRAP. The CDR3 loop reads CASGLVLTGNTGELFF. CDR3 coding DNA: TGTGCTAGTGGTTTGGTACTAACAGGGAACACCGGGGAGCTGTTTTTT.

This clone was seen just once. CDR3: CATSRGRGDEQYF. In DNA form, the CDR3 reads TGTGCCACCAGCAGGGGCAGGGGAGACGAGCAGTACTTC. This rearrangement joins TRBV15 to TRBJ2-7, with a possible D match to TRBD1 (6 bases). V was cut by 3 bases and J by 5 bases, with 11 bases left in between. This CDR3 is built from 13 residues. Germline V gene sequence: CDR1 LNHNV, CDR2 YYDKDF (reference sequence).

The CDR3: CASTALEGDGYTF. CDR3 in DNA: TGTGCCAGCACGGCCCTTGAGGGGGATGGCTACACCTTC. This chain joins TRBV14 and TRBJ1-2; maybe TRBD1 (6 bases). V lost 7 bases to trimming and J lost 6 bases, with 15 bases between them. Germline V gene data show CDR1 as SGHDN and CDR2 as FVKESK. The CDR3 consists of 13 residues.

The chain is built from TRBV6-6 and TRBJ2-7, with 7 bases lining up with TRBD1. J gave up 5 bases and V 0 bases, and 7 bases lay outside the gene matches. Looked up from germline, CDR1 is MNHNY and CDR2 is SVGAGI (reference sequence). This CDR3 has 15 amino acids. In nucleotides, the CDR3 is TGTGCCAGCAGTTACTCTGCGACAGGGCTGGACGAGCAGTACTTC. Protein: CASSYSATGLDEQYF.

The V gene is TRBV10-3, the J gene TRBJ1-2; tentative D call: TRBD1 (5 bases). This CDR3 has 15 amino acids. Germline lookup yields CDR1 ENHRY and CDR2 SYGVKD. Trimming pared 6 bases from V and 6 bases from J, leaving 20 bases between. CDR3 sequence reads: CAIRLDTAVTDGYTF. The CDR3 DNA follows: TGTGCCATCAGATTGGACACGGCCGTCACAGATGGCTACACCTTC.

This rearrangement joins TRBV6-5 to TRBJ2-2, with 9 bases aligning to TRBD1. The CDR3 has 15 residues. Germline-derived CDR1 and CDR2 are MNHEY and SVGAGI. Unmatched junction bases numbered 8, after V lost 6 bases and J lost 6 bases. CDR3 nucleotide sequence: TGTGCCAGCAGAAAGCCGGGACAGGGTTCCGGGGAGCTGTTTTTT. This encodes CASRKPGQGSGELFF.

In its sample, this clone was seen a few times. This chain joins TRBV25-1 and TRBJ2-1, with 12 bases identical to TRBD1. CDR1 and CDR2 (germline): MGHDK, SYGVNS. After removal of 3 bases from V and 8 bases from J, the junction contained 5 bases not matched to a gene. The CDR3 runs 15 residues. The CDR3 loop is CASSDDGTGGDEQFF. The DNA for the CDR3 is TGTGCCAGCAGTGATGACGGGACAGGGGGCGATGAGCAGTTCTTC.

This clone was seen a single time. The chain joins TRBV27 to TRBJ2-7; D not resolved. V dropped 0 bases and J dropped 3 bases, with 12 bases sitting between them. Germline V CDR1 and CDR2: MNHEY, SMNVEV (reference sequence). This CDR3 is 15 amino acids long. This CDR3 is CASSLSTRRHYEQYF. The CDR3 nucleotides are TGTGCCAGCAGTTTATCAACGCGGCGCCACTACGAGCAGTACTTC.

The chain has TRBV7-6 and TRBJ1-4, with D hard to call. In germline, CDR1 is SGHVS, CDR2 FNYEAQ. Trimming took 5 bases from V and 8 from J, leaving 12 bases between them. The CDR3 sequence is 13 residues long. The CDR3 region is CASSPGYYEKLFF. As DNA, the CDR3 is TGTGCCAGCAGCCCGGGTTATTACGAAAAACTGTTTTTT.

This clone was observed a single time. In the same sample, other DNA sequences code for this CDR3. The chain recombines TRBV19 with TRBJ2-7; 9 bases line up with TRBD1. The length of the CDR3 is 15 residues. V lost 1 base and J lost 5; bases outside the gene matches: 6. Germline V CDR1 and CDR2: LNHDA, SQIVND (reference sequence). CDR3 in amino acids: CASSIAGTGIHEQYF. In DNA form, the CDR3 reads TGTGCCAGTAGTATAGCAGGGACAGGGATCCACGAGCAGTACTTC.

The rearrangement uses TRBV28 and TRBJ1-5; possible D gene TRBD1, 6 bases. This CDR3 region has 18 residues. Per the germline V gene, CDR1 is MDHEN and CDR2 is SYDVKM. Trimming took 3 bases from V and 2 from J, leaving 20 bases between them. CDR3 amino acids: CASSLGPQGTYGNQPQHF. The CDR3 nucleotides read TGTGCCAGCAGTTTGGGCCCACAGGGAACATACGGCAATCAGCCCCAGCATTTT.

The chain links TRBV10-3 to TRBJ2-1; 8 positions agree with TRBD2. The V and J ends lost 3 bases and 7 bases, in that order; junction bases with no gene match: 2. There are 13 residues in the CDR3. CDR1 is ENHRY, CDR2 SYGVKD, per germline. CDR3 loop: CAISERGGNEQFF. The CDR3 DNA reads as TGTGCCATCAGTGAACGGGGGGGGAATGAGCAGTTCTTC.

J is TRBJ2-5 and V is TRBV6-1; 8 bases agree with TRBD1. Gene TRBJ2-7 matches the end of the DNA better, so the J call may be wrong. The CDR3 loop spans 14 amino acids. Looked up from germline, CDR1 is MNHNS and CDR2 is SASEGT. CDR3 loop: CASTRQGHSYEQYF. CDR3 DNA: TGTGCCAGCACGCGACAGGGGCACTCCTACGAGCAGTACTTC.

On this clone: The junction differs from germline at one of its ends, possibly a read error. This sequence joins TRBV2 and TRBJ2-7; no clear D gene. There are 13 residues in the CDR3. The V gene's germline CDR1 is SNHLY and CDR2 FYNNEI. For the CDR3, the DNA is TGTACCAGCAGTGAGATTAGCTTCGCCGAGCAGTACTTC. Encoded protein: CTSSEISFAEQYF.